This T cell receptor beta chain was recovered during a study of early T cells in non-severe SARS-CoV-2 infection. Study-wide points: The matching step, a VDJdb search, favored anti-spike CD8 responses and missed private and CD4 specificities.

This CDR3 has 15 residues. The V gene's germline CDR1 is ENHRY and CDR2 SYGVKD. V dropped 2 bases and J dropped 2 bases, with 11 bases sitting between them. This clonotype was seen a few times. What it binds is not known. The protocol attached unique molecular identifiers to individual cDNA molecules. TCRdb passed the 5' RACE reads through MiXCR, listing each CDR3 protein once. The table records roughly 80,000 distinct CDR3 sequences, approximately 10% of them present only once. This sequence originates from an adult who was a healthcare worker with PCR-confirmed SARS-CoV-2 infection or an uninfected control (not recorded which). The V gene is TRBV10-3, the J gene TRBJ2-3; D assignment may be TRBD1 or TRBD2 (6 bases each). The sequences come from whole blood, collected at baseline. CDR3 loop: CAISERGEFTDTQYF. Here the CDR3 DNA reads TGTGCCATCAGTGAGAGGGGGGAGTTCACAGATACGCAGTATTTT.